This T cell receptor (beta chain) stems from a study of T cells generated in artificial thymic organoids. On the study more broadly: Some experiments further sorted thymic T cells to remove CD4 immature single positive or double positive precursors.

TCRalpha and TCRbeta libraries were amplified separately by semi-nested PCR with TRAC or TRBC reverse primers. In TCRdb, the 5' RACE reads were re-called with MiXCR into one record per CDR3 protein. The table lists around 8,500 distinct CDR3 sequences, approximately 16% of them singletons. In its sample, this clonotype ranks as medium-sized. Its target is not known. CDR1 and CDR2 (germline): SQVTM, ANQGSEA. The CDR3 has 16 amino acids. The germline V and J ends were trimmed by 7 bases and 3 bases, with 24 bases remaining between them. Organoid and thymic CD3+TCRalphabeta+CD8 single positive T cells were FACS sorted before RNA extraction. Input was roughly 40,000 to 230,000 sorted cells per sample. General study results and limits: TCR diversity of organoid-derived CD8 single positive cells matched thymic and naive blood cells.

The V gene is TRBV29-1, the J gene TRBJ1-2; D not resolved. This sequence originates from a human donor who gave cord blood stem cells for thymic organoid culture, a cardiac surgery patient who gave postnatal thymus, or a blood donor (not recorded which). The sequencing sample was made of naive CD8+ T cells from the thymus. Subset defined: CD3+TCRalphabeta+CD8SP T cells; for blood, CD45RO-CCR7+ naive CD8+ T cells. DNA for the CDR3: TGCAGCGGACGTGAGGGTTCGCGGTCTGATTACTATGGCTACACCTTC. It yields the protein CSGREGSRSDYYGYTF.